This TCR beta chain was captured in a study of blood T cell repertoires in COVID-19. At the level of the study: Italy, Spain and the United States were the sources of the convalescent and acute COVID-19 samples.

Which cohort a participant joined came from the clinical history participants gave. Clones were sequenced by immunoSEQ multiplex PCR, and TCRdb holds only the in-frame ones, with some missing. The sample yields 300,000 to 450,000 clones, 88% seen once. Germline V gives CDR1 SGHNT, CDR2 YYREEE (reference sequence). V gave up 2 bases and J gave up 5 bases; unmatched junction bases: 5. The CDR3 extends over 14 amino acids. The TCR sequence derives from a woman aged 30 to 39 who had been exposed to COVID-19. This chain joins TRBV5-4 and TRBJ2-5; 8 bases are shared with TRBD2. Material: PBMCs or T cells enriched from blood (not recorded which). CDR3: CASSLSGSSETQYF. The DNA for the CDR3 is TGTGCCAGCAGCTTAAGCGGGAGCTCGGAGACCCAGTACTTC.